A single sample is the source of the 18 T cell receptor beta chains below, sequenced in a study of blood T cell repertoires in COVID-19. Measured with immunoSEQ multiplex PCR; TCRdb has only the in-frame clones, and not every one. The table lists some 350,000 clones, approximately 88% of them singletons. Input material: PBMCs or T cells enriched from blood (not recorded which). The source is a man in his thirties or forties who had recovered from COVID-19.

This chain uses TRBV3-1 (or the pseudogene TRBV3-2) with TRBJ2-7; 9 bases map to TRBD2. V gave up 2 bases and J gave up 8 bases; unmatched junction bases: 7. Germline assignment: CDR1 LGHDT and CDR2 YNNKEL (reference sequence). This CDR3 has 14 amino acids. The CDR3 DNA reads TGTGCCAGCAGCCAAAGACTAGCGGCGGGACAGCAGTACTTC. The encoded protein is CASSQRLAAGQQYF.

The chain uses TRBV27 and TRBJ2-3; D unresolved. Trimming cost V 1 base and J 0 bases, with 11 bases left between them. Looked up from germline, CDR1 is MNHEY and CDR2 is SMNVEV (reference sequence). The CDR3 sequence is 16 residues long. In DNA, the CDR3 is TGTGCCAGCAGTTTATTTGGCCTCCGAAGCACAGATACGCAGTATTTT. Protein: CASSLFGLRSTDTQYF.

The chain recombines TRBV5-1 with TRBJ2-4; D may be TRBD1 (6 bases). Germline V gene sequence: CDR1 SGHRS, CDR2 YFSETQ. The CDR3 has 13 residues. V lost 0 bases and J lost 8, with 9 bases in between. The CDR3, as DNA: TGCGCCAGCAGCTTGGTGGGGGCGGACATTCAGTACTTC. It encodes CASSLVGADIQYF.

The J gene is TRBJ1-5, the V gene TRBV19; D may be TRBD1 (6 bases). The CDR3 consists of 16 residues. CDR1 is LNHDA and CDR2 is SQIVND in the germline V gene (reference sequence). V lost 5 bases to trimming and J lost 0 bases, with 14 bases between them. CDR3 amino acids: CASSPSTQGSNQPQHF. The DNA of the CDR3 is TGTGCCAGTAGTCCATCGACACAGGGTAGCAATCAGCCCCAGCATTTT.

The CDR3 DNA reads as TGTGCCAGTAGTATGGGGACAGGGGATTCACCCCTCCACTTT. It specifies CASSMGTGDSPLHF. The chain recombines TRBV19 with TRBJ1-6, with 10 bases that match TRBD1. Germline values: CDR1 LNHDA, CDR2 SQIVND (reference sequence). Trimming took 3 bases from V and 8 from J; bases not matched to a gene: 1. CDR3 length: 14 residues. Variable domain in full (rest from reference TRBV19 and TRBJ1-6): DGGITQSPKYLFRKEGQNVTLSCEQNLNHDAMYWYRQDPGQGLRLIYYSQIVNDFQKGDIAEGYSVSREKKESFPLTVTSAQKNPTAFYLCASSMGTGDSPLHFGNGTRLTVT.

This clone was seen once. Different DNA sequences within this sample yield the same CDR3. The chain carries TRBV5-1 and TRBJ2-5; D might be TRBD2 (5 bases). The CDR3 extends over 13 amino acids. The V end lost 8 bases, the J end lost 1 base, and 12 bases lay between the germline ends. The germline CDR1 and CDR2 sequences are SGHRS and YFSETQ. DNA for the CDR3: TGCGCCAGTAGTTTCGGGGTCCAAGAGACCCAGTACTTC. Its translation: CASSFGVQETQYF.

The chain has TRBV27 and TRBJ2-2; no firm D call. The V gene lost 10 bases and the J gene lost 5 bases, with 17 bases spanning the gap. The CDR3 loop spans 14 amino acids. Germline CDR1 and CDR2: MNHEY and SMNVEV (reference sequence). CDR3 protein: CATSSGPRTGELFF. The CDR3 nucleotides are TGTGCCACCTCAAGTGGGCCCCGAACCGGGGAGCTGTTTTTT.

The chain carries TRBV2 and TRBJ1-5; 9 bases match TRBD1. The CDR3 is 14 residues long. Trimming at V came to 8 bases and at J to 4 bases, leaving 6 bases not matched to a gene. The germline CDR1 and CDR2 sequences are SNHLY and FYNNEI. This CDR3 reads CASQGQGRNQPQHF. The CDR3 DNA sequence: TGTGCCAGCCAGGGACAGGGCAGAAATCAGCCCCAGCATTTT.

The V and J genes are TRBV7-8 and TRBJ2-3; a weak D match, TRBD2 (6 bases). The V and J ends lost 5 bases and 2 bases respectively, with 14 bases between them. The CDR3 is 15 amino acids. CDR1 is SGHVS, CDR2 FQNEAQ, per germline. CDR3 sequence: CASSGRLGITDTQYF. In DNA, the CDR3 is TGTGCCAGCAGCGGAAGACTAGGAATCACAGATACGCAGTATTTT.

The CDR3, as DNA: TGTGCCAGCAGCCGAGCGGGGTCCTACGAGCAGTACTTC. This sequence encodes CASSRAGSYEQYF. The gene calls are TRBV9 and TRBJ2-7; 7 nucleotides match TRBD2. With V trimmed by 4 bases and J by 1 base, 2 bases remained unmatched. The CDR3 contains 13 residues. From germline, CDR1 is SGDLS and CDR2 YYNGEE.

This clone was picked up one time. V usage is TRBV6-1 and J usage is TRBJ1-5; 8 bases align to TRBD1. V was pared by 2 bases and J by 5 bases, with 11 bases of the junction left unmatched. This CDR3 has 17 residues. CDR1 is MNHNS, CDR2 SASEGT, per germline. The DNA for the CDR3 is TGTGCCAGCAGTGAATTCGGTTTGACAGGGGCGGATCAGCCCCAGCATTTT. Amino acid sequence: CASSEFGLTGADQPQHF.

V usage is TRBV18 and J usage is TRBJ2-2, with 7 positions matching TRBD1. Germline CDR1 reads KGHSH; CDR2 reads LQKENI. Germline trimming cut 5 bases from V and 1 base from J; bases unmatched to any gene: 7. The CDR3 loop spans 16 amino acids. CDR3 nucleotide sequence: TGTGCCAGCTCAACGCCGGGACAGAGGAACACCGGGGAGCTGTTTTTT. The encoded protein is CASSTPGQRNTGELFF.

V gene TRBV10-1 combines with J gene TRBJ1-1, with D unclear. With 4 bases removed from V and 0 bases from J, the gap between germline ends came to 6 bases. The CDR3 extends over 13 amino acids. Germline loops: CDR1 WNHNN, CDR2 SYGVQD (reference sequence). In DNA, the CDR3 is TGCGCCAGCAGTGGAGAGATGAACACTGAAGCTTTCTTT. Amino acid sequence: CASSGEMNTEAFF.

The chain combines TRBV28 with TRBJ2-7, with 9 bases lining up with TRBD1. With 7 bases clipped from V and 0 bases from J, the junction kept 10 bases outside the gene matches. Germline lookup yields CDR1 MDHEN and CDR2 SYDVKM. CDR3 length: 16 amino acids. The chain's CDR3 is CASNPDRDRVSYEQYF. The CDR3 nucleotides read TGTGCCAGCAACCCTGACCGGGACAGGGTCTCCTACGAGCAGTACTTC.

The rearrangement uses TRBV5-5 and TRBJ1-5, with D tentatively TRBD1 (6 bases). CDR1 and CDR2 (germline): SGHKS, YYEKEE (reference sequence). Deletions cut 0 bases from V and 7 bases from J, with 14 bases between. CDR3 length: 15 residues. CDR3 sequence: CASSLGAGGRQPQHF. The DNA of the CDR3 is TGTGCCAGCAGCTTGGGTGCGGGGGGCAGGCAGCCCCAGCATTTT. Full variable domain (rest looked up from reference TRBV5-5 and TRBJ1-5): DAGVTQSPTHLIKTRGQQVTLRCSPISGHKSVSWYQQVLGQGPQFIFQYYEKEERGRGNFPDRFSARQFPNYSSELNVNALLLGDSALYLCASSLGAGGRQPQHFGDGTRLSIL.

The CDR3 DNA reads as TGTGCCAGCAGCCCCGCAGGTTCCTATGGCTACACCTTC. Protein: CASSPAGSYGYTF. The chain has TRBV3-1 (or the pseudogene TRBV3-2) and TRBJ1-2; D gene ambiguous. V shed 4 bases and J shed 4 bases, with 10 bases lying between them. The CDR3 is 13 amino acids. Germline V gene lookup returns CDR1 LGHDT and CDR2 YNNKEL (reference sequence).

This chain uses TRBV5-1 with TRBJ2-3; 12 bases map to TRBD2. The J segment lost 3 bases and the V segment lost 3 bases, leaving 8 bases of the junction unmatched. Germline V CDR1 and CDR2: SGHRS, YFSETQ. The CDR3 length is 17 residues. CDR3 DNA: TGCGCCAGCAGCTCTCACTCTAGCGGGGGGGTAACAGATACGCAGTATTTT. Amino acids: CASSSHSSGGVTDTQYF.

Regarding this clone: Different DNA sequences within this sample yield the same CDR3. This chain joins TRBV7-9 and TRBJ1-5; D gene uncertain. The V end was cut by 3 bases, the J end by 2 bases, with 11 bases between. Germline lookup yields CDR1 SEHNR and CDR2 FQNEAQ (reference sequence). This CDR3 has 15 amino acids. CDR3 DNA sequence: TGTGCCAGCAGCTTGGCCGGCCAGGGCAATCAGCCCCAGCATTTT. Protein sequence: CASSLAGQGNQPQHF.